This TCR beta chain was sequenced in a study of neoadjuvant anti-PD-1 for oral cavity cancer. Time point defined: after neoadjuvant nivolumab, at surgical resection. CDR1 and CDR2 (germline): SGHAT, FQDESV (reference sequence). This CDR3 is 16 amino acids long. Trimming took off 5 bases at V and 2 bases at J, with 17 bases between the two ends. Blood libraries mostly used about 500 ng genomic DNA, six replicates each. Assay: immunoSEQ multiplex PCR; the TCRdb copy retains only in-frame clones and omits some. This table holds approximately 45,000 clones, around 79% found once. This chain links TRBV11-1 with TRBJ2-3; D is unclear. The sequence was collected from a person aged 35 to 85 with oral cavity squamous cell carcinoma. The sample was PBMCs, taken after nivolumab (anti-PD-1) treatment. The chain's CDR3 is CASSPQAYLNTDTQYF. The CDR3 nucleotides are TGTGCCAGCAGCCCTCAGGCCTACTTGAACACAGATACGCAGTATTTT.